This entry lists 22 T cell receptor beta chains sequenced from one sample in a study of PD-1 blockade in classical Hodgkin lymphoma. This sample's time point: cycle 4 day 1 (C4D1), after 6 weeks of nivolumab. Every single patient, without exception, relapsed after autologous stem cell transplantation, and brentuximab vedotin exposure varied. Profiling relied on immunoSEQ multiplex PCR, and the TCRdb table lists in-frame clones only, not all of them. The sample has tens of thousands of clones, about 76% seen once. Source: peripheral blood mononuclear cells (PBMCs), taken before the fourth cycle of nivolumab. These receptors were obtained from a human donor with classical Hodgkin lymphoma.

The chain recombines TRBV5-1 with TRBJ2-5; no clear D gene. The ends were cut back, 4 bases at V and 0 bases at J, with 7 bases in the middle. The germline V gene has CDR1 SGHRS and CDR2 YFSETQ. The CDR3 runs to 13 residues. In DNA, the CDR3 is TGCGCCAGCAGCGCCGAGTACCAAGAGACCCAGTACTTC. Protein: CASSAEYQETQYF.

The chain joins TRBV5-1 to TRBJ2-1; no definite D call. The CDR3 is made up of 13 amino acids. Looked up from germline, CDR1 is SGHRS and CDR2 is YFSETQ. V lost 0 bases and J lost 6, with 7 bases in between. The CDR3 DNA reads as TGCGCCAGCAGCTTGGGTGACGGCAATGAGCAGTTCTTC. It translates to CASSLGDGNEQFF.

The V and J genes are TRBV4-2 and TRBJ2-7; tentatively, D is TRBD2 (6 bases). V lost 0 bases to trimming and J lost 4 bases, with 13 bases between them. Germline-derived CDR1 and CDR2 are LGHNA and YNFKEQ. This CDR3 spans 15 amino acids. CDR3 protein: CASSQEEERGYEQYF. In DNA, the CDR3 is TGTGCCAGCAGCCAAGAGGAGGAACGGGGGTACGAGCAGTACTTC.

The chain links TRBV28 to TRBJ2-2; D remains unclear. Germline lookup yields CDR1 MDHEN and CDR2 SYDVKM. This CDR3 contains 14 residues. Trimming shortened V by 7 bases and J by 2 bases, and 11 bases separated the two germline ends. The DNA of the CDR3 is TGTGCCAGCACCATGGGGTACAACACCGGGGAGCTGTTTTTT. As protein: CASTMGYNTGELFF.

This clone was seen only a few times. This chain connects TRBV5-1 to TRBJ2-2; 9 nucleotides agree with TRBD2. CDR3 size: 18 residues. V lost 6 bases and J lost 6; bases outside the gene matches: 18. Germline V lookup: CDR1 SGHRS, CDR2 YFSETQ. The CDR3, as DNA: TGCGCCAGCAACTCGATGGGGGCGGGAGGGCCGAATTCCGGGGAGCTGTTTTTT. Protein product: CASNSMGAGGPNSGELFF.

The gene calls are TRBV9 and TRBJ2-7, with 9 bases fitting TRBD1. V dropped 4 bases and J dropped 3; count of bases not matched to a gene: 5. Germline V gene data show CDR1 as SGDLS and CDR2 as YYNGEE. This CDR3 is built from 14 residues. CDR3 amino acids: CASSLTGGDYEQYF. The CDR3 nucleotides are TGTGCCAGCAGCCTGACAGGGGGTGACTACGAGCAGTACTTC.

The gene calls are TRBV11-2 and TRBJ1-1, with 7 bases aligning to TRBD1. The CDR3 has 14 residues. Germline V gene sequence: CDR1 SGHAT, CDR2 FQNNGV. V dropped 5 bases and J dropped 1; count of bases not matched to a gene: 4. The CDR3 coding sequence is TGTGCCAGCAGCCAGAGGACAGGGAACACTGAAGCTTTCTTT. Its protein is CASSQRTGNTEAFF.

The rearrangement joins TRBV6-1 to TRBJ1-2; no reliable D call. Germline loops: CDR1 MNHNS, CDR2 SASEGT. The V gene lost 2 bases and the J gene lost 2 bases, with 9 bases spanning the gap. This CDR3 region has 14 residues. The DNA for the CDR3 is TGTGCCAGCAGTGAATTGGAGACAAACTATGGCTACACCTTC. Protein sequence: CASSELETNYGYTF.

The table lists this clone with a count of one. The genes are TRBV7-9 and TRBJ2-7; 11 bases line up with TRBD2. This CDR3 spans 14 amino acids. Germline V gene data show CDR1 as SEHNR and CDR2 as FQNEAQ (reference sequence). With 4 bases clipped from V and 6 bases from J, the junction kept 5 bases outside the gene matches. CDR3 amino acids: CASSSYGLAGEQYF. CDR3 nucleotide sequence: TGTGCCAGCAGCTCCTATGGACTAGCGGGCGAGCAGTACTTC.

This clone was recorded a few times. The V call is TRBV10-2, the J call TRBJ1-1; TRBD1 is a possible D gene (5 bases). The V end was cut by 8 bases, the J end by 8 bases, with 9 bases between. This CDR3 is 10 amino acids long. Germline assignment: CDR1 WSHSY and CDR2 SAAADI. The DNA of the CDR3 is TGCGCCAGCGGGGGGAACGAAGCTTTCTTT. Protein product: CASGGNEAFF.

The chain is built from TRBV7-9 and TRBJ1-1; possibly TRBD1 for D (5 bases). The CDR3 sequence is 17 residues long. Deletions cut 0 bases from V and 1 base from J, with 15 bases between. Germline V CDR1 and CDR2: SEHNR, FQNEAQ (reference sequence). DNA of the CDR3: TGTGCCAGCAGCTTAGCGCCGGCCCAGGGTGGGAACACTGAAGCTTTCTTT. This codes for CASSLAPAQGGNTEAFF.

In this sample, this clone is medium-sized (0.01 to 0.1%). The chain links TRBV7-9 to TRBJ1-2, with D unresolved. Germline CDR1 reads SEHNR; CDR2 reads FQNEAQ (reference sequence). The length of the CDR3 is 11 residues. Trimming took off 3 bases at V and 7 bases at J, with 6 bases between the two ends. The CDR3 protein is CASSFPVGYTF. CDR3 coding DNA: TGTGCCAGCAGCTTTCCCGTTGGCTACACCTTC.

The chain couples TRBV27 to TRBJ2-5; either TRBD1 or TRBD2 may fit D (5 bases each). From germline, CDR1 is MNHEY and CDR2 SMNVEV (reference sequence). The CDR3 extends over 13 amino acids. The ends were cut back, 3 bases at V and 5 bases at J, with 10 bases in the middle. For the CDR3, the DNA is TGTGCCAGCAGTTTTCTAGGGGAGGAGACCCAGTACTTC. It translates to CASSFLGEETQYF.

This clone was counted ten times or more. The rearrangement joins TRBV19 to TRBJ1-1; D gene ambiguous. Germline lookup yields CDR1 LNHDA and CDR2 SQIVND (reference sequence). The CDR3 covers 13 residues. Trimming shortened V by 5 bases and J by 0 bases, and 7 bases separated the two germline ends. CDR3 in amino acids: CASSAQLNTEAFF. CDR3 in DNA: TGTGCCAGTAGTGCACAGCTGAACACTGAAGCTTTCTTT.

This clone occurred once. This chain connects TRBV19 to TRBJ1-5, with a tentative D call TRBD1 (5 bases). The CDR3 totals 16 residues. CDR1 and CDR2 from the germline V gene are LNHDA and SQIVND (reference sequence). Trimming removed 3 bases at V and 4 bases at J, with 16 bases between. The chain's CDR3 is CASSIGPGGLNQPQHF. CDR3 DNA: TGTGCCAGTAGTATTGGGCCTGGGGGTTTGAATCAGCCCCAGCATTTT. Full variable domain (outside the CDR3, taken from reference TRBV19 and TRBJ1-5): DGGITQSPKYLFRKEGQNVTLSCEQNLNHDAMYWYRQDPGQGLRLIYYSQIVNDFQKGDIAEGYSVSREKKESFPLTVTSAQKNPTAFYLCASSIGPGGLNQPQHFGDGTRLSIL.

This chain uses TRBV18 with TRBJ2-7, with TRBD2 identical over 11 bases. The CDR3 has 15 residues. V was clipped by 3 bases and J by 6 bases; unmatched bases: 7. Germline CDR1 reads KGHSH; CDR2 reads LQKENI. DNA of the CDR3: TGTGCCAGCTCACCCCCACTAGCGGGAGAGCTCGAGCAGTACTTC. Encoded protein: CASSPPLAGELEQYF.

The chain couples TRBV5-6 to TRBJ2-5; D gene uncertain. V gave up 2 bases and J gave up 5 bases, with 10 bases separating them. The CDR3 covers 13 residues. Germline V lookup: CDR1 SGHDT, CDR2 YYEEEE. Written as DNA, the CDR3 is TGTGCCAGCAGCTTAAGTCCCCCGGAGACCCAGTACTTC. Amino acid sequence: CASSLSPPETQYF. Supplemented by reference TRBV5-6 and TRBJ2-5, the full variable domain reads DAGVTQSPTHLIKTRGQQVTLRCSPKSGHDTVSWYQQALGQGPQFIFQYYEEEERQRGNFPDRFSGHQFPNYSSELNVNALLLGDSALYLCASSLSPPETQYFGPGTRLLVL.

The chain carries TRBV19 and TRBJ1-1; D call uncertain. The CDR3 is made up of 15 amino acids. Trimming took 1 base from V and 1 from J, leaving 10 bases between them. The germline CDR1 and CDR2 sequences are LNHDA and SQIVND (reference sequence). CDR3 sequence: CASSIGAVWNTEAFF. CDR3 nucleotides: TGTGCCAGTAGTATAGGGGCAGTCTGGAACACTGAAGCTTTCTTT.

The V and J genes are TRBV28 and TRBJ2-7; tentatively, D is TRBD2 (6 bases). The CDR3 contains 16 residues. V was trimmed by 6 bases and J by 2 bases, leaving 20 bases between them. CDR1 and CDR2 from the germline V gene are MDHEN and SYDVKM. CDR3 amino acids: CASSQPRLVLTYEQYF. CDR3 nucleotides: TGTGCCAGCAGCCAGCCCCGACTAGTGTTAACCTACGAGCAGTACTTC. Variable domain in full (rest from reference TRBV28 and TRBJ2-7): DVKVTQSSRYLVKRTGEKVFLECVQDMDHENMFWYRQDPGLGLRLIYFSYDVKMKEKGDIPEGYSVSREKKERFSLILESASTNQTSMYLCASSQPRLVLTYEQYFGPGTRLTVT.

In the case of this clone: Only one base separates this from a far larger clonotype, so it likely reflects a read error. The chain is built from TRBV5-6 and TRBJ2-7; D gene ambiguous. In germline, CDR1 is SGHDT, CDR2 YYEEEE. The CDR3 contains 15 residues. The CDR3 DNA is TGTGCCAGCAGCTTGGGGGTCCACTATAATTCACCCCTCCACTTC. This codes for CASSLGVHYNSPLHF.

V usage is TRBV10-2 and J usage is TRBJ2-1; 14 bases map to TRBD2. V was pared by 6 bases and J by 9 bases, with 7 bases of the junction left unmatched. This CDR3 contains 15 residues. Germline V gene sequence: CDR1 WSHSY, CDR2 SAAADI. CDR3 sequence: CASRVGLAGAPEQFF. DNA of the CDR3: TGCGCCAGCAGGGTGGGACTAGCGGGAGCCCCTGAGCAGTTCTTC.

The chain couples TRBV11-2 to TRBJ2-2; 7 positions match TRBD1. CDR3 length equals 15 residues. The V and J ends lost 5 bases and 5 bases, in that order; junction bases with no gene match: 8. CDR1 SGHAT and CDR2 FQNNGV come from the germline V gene. CDR3 sequence reads: CASSRRQGRTGELFF. Here the CDR3 DNA reads TGTGCCAGCAGCCGACGACAGGGCCGGACCGGGGAGCTGTTTTTT.